The 24 T cell receptor beta chains presented below share a single source sample, sequenced in a study of blood T cell repertoires in COVID-19. Profiled with immunoSEQ multiplex PCR; TCRdb holds only in-frame clones, not every one. Of some 200,000 clones listed, approximately 78% were seen once; the top ten hold about 9%. The sample comprised PBMCs or T cells enriched from blood (not recorded which). The receptors shown here come from a man aged 35 to 55 who had recovered from COVID-19.

The CDR3: CASSSGLLLHF. Here the CDR3 DNA reads TGTGCCAGTAGTTCGGGACTTCTCCTCCACTTT. This chain connects TRBV19 to TRBJ1-6; D might be TRBD1 (5 bases). The ends were cut back, 5 bases at V and 15 bases at J, with 11 bases in the middle. Germline V gives CDR1 LNHDA, CDR2 SQIVND (reference sequence). The CDR3 runs to 11 residues. Full variable domain (outside the CDR3, taken from reference TRBV19 and TRBJ1-6): DGGITQSPKYLFRKEGQNVTLSCEQNLNHDAMYWYRQDPGQGLRLIYYSQIVNDFQKGDIAEGYSVSREKKESFPLTVTSAQKNPTAFYLCASSSGLLLHFGNGTRLTVT.

The chain recombines TRBV24-1 with TRBJ1-4; a weak D match, TRBD1 (5 bases). The CDR3 contains 18 residues. The germline gives CDR1 KGHDR, CDR2 SFDVKD. Trimming removed 4 bases from V and 0 bases from J, with 17 bases in between. CDR3 protein: CATSDQIPTDATNEKLFF. The CDR3 DNA is TGTGCCACCAGTGACCAAATCCCGACAGATGCAACTAATGAAAAACTGTTTTTT.

The CDR3 spells CASSSGTGGTEAFF. CDR3 nucleotide sequence: TGTGCCAGCAGCTCAGGGACAGGGGGCACTGAAGCTTTCTTT. This chain links TRBV7-6 with TRBJ1-1; 11 bases line up with TRBD1. V lost 4 bases and J lost 4; bases outside the gene matches: 2. Germline lookup yields CDR1 SGHVS and CDR2 FNYEAQ. The CDR3 covers 14 residues.

The chain employs TRBV9 and TRBJ1-1; the D gene is possibly TRBD1 (5 bases). CDR1 and CDR2 (germline): SGDLS, YYNGEE. Trimming removed 7 bases from V and 0 bases from J, with 16 bases in between. CDR3 length: 15 amino acids. CDR3 in amino acids: CASAPRQLMNTEAFF. In nucleotides, the CDR3 is TGTGCCAGCGCCCCCAGACAGCTTATGAACACTGAAGCTTTCTTT.

This chain joins TRBV18 and TRBJ2-5; 9 positions match TRBD1. In germline, CDR1 is KGHSH, CDR2 LQKENI. The CDR3 has 14 amino acids. V dropped 6 bases and J dropped 2; count of bases not matched to a gene: 4. This chain's CDR3 is CASSLDRGQETQYF. The CDR3 DNA follows: TGTGCCAGCTCCCTCGACAGGGGGCAAGAGACCCAGTACTTC. The full variable domain, with the rest looked up from reference TRBV18 and TRBJ2-5, is NAGVMQNPRHLVRRRGQEARLRCSPMKGHSHVYWYRQLPEEGLKFMVYLQKENIIDESGMPKERFSAEFPKEGPSILRIQQVVRGDSAAYFCASSLDRGQETQYFGPGTRLLVL.

V usage is TRBV11-3 and J usage is TRBJ2-7; a weak D match, TRBD2 (5 bases). The V gene's germline CDR1 is SGHNT and CDR2 YENEEA. Trimming shortened V by 5 bases and J by 1 base, and 9 bases separated the two germline ends. CDR3 length equals 13 residues. CDR3 nucleotide sequence: TGTGCCAGCAGCCCCGGGGTTTCCTACGAGCAGTACTTC. It specifies CASSPGVSYEQYF.

V gene TRBV30 combines with J gene TRBJ1-6; TRBD1 might be the D (5 bases). V dropped 0 bases and J dropped 10 bases, with 10 bases sitting between them. The CDR3 contains 13 residues. Germline CDR1 reads GTSNPN; CDR2 reads SVGIG (reference sequence). This CDR3 is CAWSVGAQSPLHF. Written as DNA, the CDR3 is TGTGCCTGGAGTGTAGGGGCGCAATCACCCCTCCACTTT.

The rearrangement links TRBV18 to TRBJ2-2; D gene unclear. Per the germline V gene, CDR1 is KGHSH and CDR2 is LQKENI. The V and J ends lost 6 bases and 1 base respectively, with 9 bases between them. The CDR3 extends over 14 amino acids. The CDR3 spells CASSRTVNTGELFF. In nucleotides, the CDR3 is TGTGCCAGCTCGCGTACAGTGAACACCGGGGAGCTGTTTTTT.

The V gene is TRBV3-1 (or the pseudogene TRBV3-2), the J gene TRBJ1-4, with D uncertain. Germline V gene data show CDR1 as LGHDT and CDR2 as YNNKEL (reference sequence). CDR3 size: 14 residues. V was cut by 0 bases and J by 8 bases, with 10 bases left in between. CDR3 nucleotide sequence: TGTGCCAGCAGCCAAGACGGAGCCCGGGAAAAACTGTTTTTT. This codes for CASSQDGAREKLFF.

The chain carries TRBV6-1 and TRBJ2-6, with D unclear. Germline CDR1 is MNHNS and CDR2 is SASEGT. Trimming removed 1 base from V and 1 base from J, with 11 bases in between. CDR3 length: 17 residues. Here the CDR3 reads CASSEEWQVSGANVLTF. The CDR3 coding sequence is TGTGCCAGCAGTGAAGAATGGCAGGTGTCTGGGGCCAACGTCCTGACTTTC.

The chain couples TRBV29-1 to TRBJ1-1; maybe TRBD1 (5 bases). The CDR3 is made up of 11 amino acids. The V gene lost 4 bases and the J gene lost 7 bases, with 10 bases spanning the gap. Germline V gene data show CDR1 as SQVTM and CDR2 as ANQGSEA. The CDR3 DNA is TGCAGCGTTGGGGTGGGACTTGAAGCTTTCTTT. Protein: CSVGVGLEAFF.

The chain recombines TRBV7-9 with TRBJ1-1; D call uncertain. The length of the CDR3 is 14 residues. The V gene lost 2 bases and the J gene lost 4 bases, with 11 bases spanning the gap. Germline values: CDR1 SEHNR, CDR2 FQNEAQ (reference sequence). Here the CDR3 DNA reads TGTGCCAGCAGCTTATCTGGAGGGAGCACTGAAGCTTTCTTT. Translation: CASSLSGGSTEAFF.

The V and J genes are TRBV20-1 and TRBJ1-2; D is unclear. V lost 3 bases to trimming and J lost 4 bases, with 9 bases between them. Germline CDR1 reads DFQATT; CDR2 reads SNEGSKA (reference sequence). The CDR3 contains 12 residues. The CDR3 nucleotides are TGCAGTGCTAGTATAACAGCCTATGGCTACACCTTC. This sequence encodes CSASITAYGYTF.

The chain links TRBV30 to TRBJ1-2, with 8 bases identical to TRBD1. Unmatched junction bases numbered 13, after V lost 2 bases and J lost 11 bases. The CDR3 covers 14 residues. The germline gives CDR1 GTSNPN, CDR2 SVGIG (reference sequence). This chain's CDR3 is CAWSRGQGLGFYTF. Here the CDR3 DNA reads TGTGCCTGGAGTAGAGGACAGGGTCTTGGTTTTTACACCTTC.

The chain employs TRBV5-1 and TRBJ2-1, with 11 bases matching TRBD1. Germline values: CDR1 SGHRS, CDR2 YFSETQ. The CDR3 extends over 16 amino acids. The trim removed 7 bases at V and 3 bases at J, leaving 9 bases unmatched. The CDR3 sequence: CASAGGGTGGYNEQFF. The CDR3 DNA reads TGCGCCAGCGCGGGAGGCGGGACAGGGGGCTACAATGAGCAGTTCTTC. Variable domain in full (rest from reference TRBV5-1 and TRBJ2-1): KAGVTQTPRYLIKTRGQQVTLSCSPISGHRSVSWYQQTPGQGLQFLFEYFSETQRNKGNFPGRFSGRQFSNSRSEMNVSTLELGDSALYLCASAGGGTGGYNEQFFGPGTRLTVL.

The chain has TRBV6-6 and TRBJ1-6; the D is unclear. From germline, CDR1 is MNHNY and CDR2 SVGAGI (reference sequence). This CDR3 has 14 amino acids. Trimming left V 5 bases short and J 9 bases short, with 14 bases between. The CDR3 reads CASSLALEGSPLHF. CDR3 nucleotide sequence: TGTGCCAGCAGTCTGGCTCTGGAGGGTTCACCCCTCCACTTT.

This rearrangement joins TRBV23-1 to TRBJ2-1, with D uncertain. TRBV23-1 is placed among ORFs of uncertain function. The CDR3 totals 18 residues. V dropped 6 bases and J dropped 1 base, with 22 bases sitting between them. In DNA form, the CDR3 reads TGCGCCAGCAGCCCTCCCCGAGGTCCTTCGCGATCCTACAATGAGCAGTTCTTC. It is translated as CASSPPRGPSRSYNEQFF.

The rearrangement uses TRBV7-8 and TRBJ1-3, with D perhaps matching TRBD1 (6 bases). CDR1 and CDR2 (germline): SGHVS, FQNEAQ. V was shortened by 1 base and J by 2 bases, with 12 bases between the two germline ends. CDR3 length: 16 residues. CDR3 loop: CASSLGTGRAGNTIYF. Written as DNA, the CDR3 is TGTGCCAGCAGCTTAGGTACAGGGAGGGCTGGAAACACCATATATTTT.

The gene calls are TRBV5-1 and TRBJ1-1, with a tentative D call TRBD1 (5 bases). Trimming stripped 2 bases from V and 8 bases from J, with 13 bases between. Germline-derived CDR1 and CDR2 are SGHRS and YFSETQ. The CDR3 has 13 residues. This CDR3 reads CASSLGPGEEAFF. CDR3 bases: TGCGCCAGCAGCTTAGGCCCGGGGGAGGAAGCTTTCTTT.

This CDR3 is CASSVQGASTDTQYF. CDR3 in DNA: TGTGCCAGCAGCGTACAGGGGGCTAGCACAGATACGCAGTATTTT. The chain carries TRBV9 and TRBJ2-3; 8 positions agree with TRBD1. The germline gives CDR1 SGDLS, CDR2 YYNGEE. V shed 1 base, J shed 0 bases, and the junction held 1 base outside the gene matches. The CDR3 length is 15 residues.

The genes are TRBV24-1 and TRBJ2-7, with 11 positions matching TRBD1. Germline CDR1 and CDR2: KGHDR and SFDVKD. The V segment lost 3 bases and the J segment 3 bases; nucleotides outside the gene matches: 3. This CDR3 is built from 15 residues. CDR3 region: CATSDRTGGLYEQYF. In nucleotides, the CDR3 is TGTGCCACCAGTGATCGGACAGGGGGCCTCTACGAGCAGTACTTC.

This clone has just a few counts. The chain recombines TRBV27 with TRBJ1-5; D remains unclear. The CDR3 sequence is 18 residues long. The germline V gene has CDR1 MNHEY and CDR2 SMNVEV (reference sequence). V lost 6 bases and J 6 bases, leaving 27 bases between the germline ends. In DNA, the CDR3 is TGTGCCAGCAGCAAGATCCCATTGACGGGGTGGTGGGGTCAGCCCCAGCATTTT. Translating gives CASSKIPLTGWWGQPQHF.

V gene TRBV30 combines with J gene TRBJ1-2, with D perhaps matching TRBD1 (6 bases). CDR1 and CDR2 from the germline V gene are GTSNPN and SVGIG (reference sequence). V gave up 3 bases and J gave up 0 bases, with 11 bases separating them. The CDR3 spans 14 residues. In DNA, the CDR3 is TGTGCCTGGAGGCAACAGGGAGCTAACTATGGCTACACCTTC. Its translation is CAWRQQGANYGYTF.

The genes are TRBV20-1 and TRBJ2-7, with a weak D call TRBD2 (5 bases). The V gene lost 3 bases and the J gene lost 3 bases, with 15 bases spanning the gap. Per the germline V gene, CDR1 is DFQATT and CDR2 is SNEGSKA (reference sequence). The CDR3 has 14 amino acids. CDR3 DNA sequence: TGCAGTGCTAGTCCCCCCGGAGACTACTACGAGCAGTACTTC. Translating gives CSASPPGDYYEQYF.